The 4 T cell receptor beta chains listed next were all sequenced from one sample in a study of TIL therapy for anti-PD-1-resistant metastatic lung cancer. This was the immunoSEQ v3 assay. The table came from immunoSEQ multiplex PCR; TCRdb's copy has only in-frame clones and leaves some out. This table holds more than 55,000 clones, under 75% found once. Stated time point: pre-treatment sample, taken before nivolumab and TIL therapy. Source: blood, taken at baseline. These receptor sequences come from a person between 25 and 79 years old with non-small cell lung cancer.

The rearrangement uses TRBV6-5 and TRBJ2-7; D gene unclear. This CDR3 comprises 14 residues. V lost 4 bases and J lost 6, with 16 bases in between. The V gene's germline CDR1 is MNHEY and CDR2 SVGAGI. The CDR3 loop is CASSSEPWASEQYF. In DNA form, the CDR3 reads TGTGCCAGCAGTTCGGAGCCTTGGGCGAGCGAGCAGTACTTC.

This rearrangement joins TRBV29-1 to TRBJ1-1; D is unclear. The CDR3 has 13 amino acids. V shed 4 bases and J shed 0 bases, with 9 bases lying between them. Germline assignment: CDR1 SQVTM and CDR2 ANQGSEA. In nucleotides, the CDR3 is TGCAGCGTTGCTTCTAGCTTGAACACTGAAGCTTTCTTT. Translation gives CSVASSLNTEAFF.

The chain is built from TRBV7-9 and TRBJ2-7; 11 nucleotides line up with TRBD1. V lost 5 bases to trimming and J lost 1 base; unmatched junction nucleotides: 13. CDR1 is SEHNR, CDR2 FQNEAQ, per germline (reference sequence). This CDR3 is 18 amino acids long. CDR3 protein: CASSLRPGQGAVSYEQYF. The CDR3 DNA follows: TGTGCCAGCAGCCTTCGACCCGGACAGGGGGCAGTATCCTACGAGCAGTACTTC.

The chain combines TRBV18 with TRBJ2-3; D perhaps matches TRBD1 (5 bases). V lost 5 bases, J lost 2 bases, and 11 bases lay in between. This CDR3 has 14 amino acids. Germline-derived CDR1 and CDR2 are KGHSH and LQKENI. The CDR3 region has the DNA TGTGCCAGCTCAACCCAGACAGACACAGATACGCAGTATTTT. Encoded protein: CASSTQTDTDTQYF.